The clone carrying this T cell receptor (beta chain) has only a few counts. Its antigen is as yet unknown. It was with unique molecular identifiers that the TCRbeta library was prepared. TCRdb re-called the PCR reads with MiXCR, one entry per CDR3 protein. The sample yields approximately 800,000 distinct CDR3 sequences, around 17% seen once. The CDR3 contains 15 residues. The ends lost 6 bases at V and 4 bases at J; junction bases unmatched: 9. This specimen belongs to a study of T-cell reconstitution after alpha-beta-depleted transplantation in children. Whole-study findings and limits: Certain patients had high TCRbeta diversity at day 60, and it came from recipient T cells and thymic progenitors that survived. Several hundred expanded graft clones reportedly supplied alpha-beta T cells about two months after transplant. Once a year had passed after transplant, T-cell counts and diversity came mostly from newly produced T cells.

The material sequenced was PBMCs, mostly from graft donor cells, taken 360 days after TCRalphabeta/CD19-depleted stem cell transplant. The chain is built from TRBV12-3 or TRBV12-4 and TRBJ1-2; TRBD1 aligns across 9 bases. The origin of this receptor is a male patient younger than 18 who had a stem cell transplant for acute lymphoblastic leukemia, so the T cells may come from the graft donor. CDR3 sequence (DNA): TGTGCCAGCAGCTGGGTCGGGACAGGGACCTATGGCTACACCTTC. It translates to CASSWVGTGTYGYTF.